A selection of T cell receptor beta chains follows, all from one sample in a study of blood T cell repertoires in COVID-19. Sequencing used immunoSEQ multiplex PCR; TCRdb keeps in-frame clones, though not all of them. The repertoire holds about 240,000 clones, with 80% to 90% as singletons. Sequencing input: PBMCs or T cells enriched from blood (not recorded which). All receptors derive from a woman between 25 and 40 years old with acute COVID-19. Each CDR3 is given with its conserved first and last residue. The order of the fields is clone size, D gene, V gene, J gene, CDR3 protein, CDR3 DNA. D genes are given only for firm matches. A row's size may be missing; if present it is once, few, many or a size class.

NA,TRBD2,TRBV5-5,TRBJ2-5,CASSEGLAGGGETQYF,TGTGCCAGCAGCGAAGGACTAGCGGGGGGAGGGGAGACCCAGTACTTC
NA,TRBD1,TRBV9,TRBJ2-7,CASSVGVGQGYEQYF,TGTGCCAGCAGCGTAGGAGTGGGACAGGGGTACGAGCAGTACTTC
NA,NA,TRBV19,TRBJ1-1,CASSPGDTEAFF,TGTGCCAGTAGCCCGGGGGATACTGAAGCTTTCTTT
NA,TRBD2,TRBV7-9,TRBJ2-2,CASSSAGASGGANTGELFF,TGTGCCAGCAGCTCCGCGGGGGCTAGCGGGGGCGCGAACACCGGGGAGCTGTTTTTT
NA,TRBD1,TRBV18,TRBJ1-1,CASSTATGQGAEAFF,TGTGCCAGCTCGACCGCCACGGGACAGGGGGCGGAAGCTTTCTTT
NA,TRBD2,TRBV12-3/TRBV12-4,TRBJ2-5,CASTGEGETQYF,TGTGCCAGCACTGGGGAGGGAGAGACCCAGTACTTC
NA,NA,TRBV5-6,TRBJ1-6,CASSLFLSSYNSPLHF,TGTGCCAGCAGCTTGTTCCTGAGCTCCTATAATTCACCCCTCCACTTT
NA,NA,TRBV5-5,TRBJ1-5,CASSFGGNNQPQHF,TGTGCCAGCAGCTTCGGGGGTAACAATCAGCCCCAGCATTTT
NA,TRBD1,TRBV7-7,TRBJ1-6,CASSLGQGKPLHF,TGTGCTAGCAGCTTGGGACAGGGAAAACCCCTCCACTTT
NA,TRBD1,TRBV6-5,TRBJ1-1,CASRRQGMNTEAFF,TGTGCCAGCAGACGACAGGGAATGAACACTGAAGCTTTCTTT
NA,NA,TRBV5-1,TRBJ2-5,CASFRQAQETQYF,TGCGCCAGCTTTAGACAGGCCCAAGAGACCCAGTACTTC
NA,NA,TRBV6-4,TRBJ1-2,CASSDDGNYGYTF,TGTGCCAGCAGTGACGACGGGAACTATGGCTACACCTTC
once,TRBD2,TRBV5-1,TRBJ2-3,CASSLGSGGSTDTQYF,TGCGCCAGCAGCTTGGGTAGCGGGGGGTCCACAGATACGCAGTATTTT
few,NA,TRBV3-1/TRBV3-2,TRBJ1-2,CASSQDTTGYGYTF,TGTGCCAGCAGCCAAGATACCACGGGGTATGGCTACACCTTC
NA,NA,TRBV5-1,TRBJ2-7,CASSLGQLIYEQYF,TGCGCCAGCAGCTTGGGACAGCTGATCTACGAGCAGTACTTC
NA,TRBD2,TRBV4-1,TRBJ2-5,CASSQGGEQETQYF,TGCGCCAGCAGCCAGGGAGGGGAGCAAGAGACCCAGTACTTC
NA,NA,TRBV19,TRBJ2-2,CASSPGVDTGELFF,TGTGCCAGTAGTCCAGGGGTTGACACCGGGGAGCTGTTTTTT